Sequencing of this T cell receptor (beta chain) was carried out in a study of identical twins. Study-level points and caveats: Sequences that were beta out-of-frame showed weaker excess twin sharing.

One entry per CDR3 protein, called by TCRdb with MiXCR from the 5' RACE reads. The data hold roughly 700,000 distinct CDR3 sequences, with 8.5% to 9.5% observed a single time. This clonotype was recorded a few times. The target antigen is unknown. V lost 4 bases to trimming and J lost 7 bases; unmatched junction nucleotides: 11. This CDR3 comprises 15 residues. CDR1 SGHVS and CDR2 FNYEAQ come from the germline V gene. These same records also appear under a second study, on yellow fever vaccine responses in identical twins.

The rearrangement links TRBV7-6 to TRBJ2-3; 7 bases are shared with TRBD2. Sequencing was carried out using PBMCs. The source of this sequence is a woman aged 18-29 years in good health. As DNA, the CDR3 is TGTGCCAGCAGCTCCCCCCGGGAGGAGAGAAATACGCAGTATTTT. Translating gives CASSSPREERNTQYF.